The 31 T cell receptor beta chains below come from one sample, sequenced in a study of post-analysis software for immune sequencing data. General study results and limits: TRBV5-6, TRBV5-1 and TRBV20-1 were among five TRBV segments more frequent in patients than controls.

Unique molecular identifiers tagged the TCR beta cDNA libraries. A single record per CDR3 protein comes from TCRdb applying MiXCR to the PCR reads. The table shows roughly 870,000 distinct CDR3 sequences, with approximately 53% occurring only once. For these receptors, no antigen is known. Sequences were obtained from blood. The receptors originated from a girl under 18 with multiple sclerosis.

V gene TRBV10-3 combines with J gene TRBJ1-2, with D possibly being TRBD1 (5 bases). From germline, CDR1 is ENHRY and CDR2 SYGVKD. Trimming cost V 0 bases and J 5 bases, with 13 bases left between them. The CDR3 length is 15 residues. CDR3 DNA: TGTGCCATCAGTGAGTCGGGGAGGACAACTTATGGCTACACCTTC. Its protein product is CAISESGRTTYGYTF.

This clonotype was counted a few times. This rearrangement joins TRBV25-1 to TRBJ1-2, with no clear D. The germline gives CDR1 MGHDK, CDR2 SYGVNS. The CDR3 has 13 amino acids. Trimming cost V 4 bases and J 5 bases, with 11 bases left between them. The CDR3 DNA follows: TGTGCCAGCAGTGTCCCGGGTGAATATGGCTACACCTTC. Its protein is CASSVPGEYGYTF.

This clonotype was seen only a few times. This chain's CDR3 is CASSPIRTGRGLDTQYF. In DNA form, the CDR3 reads TGTGCCAGCAGTCCTATCCGTACGGGCAGGGGGCTTGATACGCAGTATTTT. The gene calls are TRBV12-3 or TRBV12-4 and TRBJ2-3; 8 nucleotides agree with TRBD1. Germline trimming cut 5 bases from V and 6 bases from J; bases unmatched to any gene: 16. The CDR3 sequence is 17 residues long.

The chain has TRBV12-3 or TRBV12-4 and TRBJ1-2, with D possibly TRBD1 on 5 matching bases. V was shortened by 5 bases and J by 4 bases, with 14 bases between the two germline ends. The CDR3 extends over 14 amino acids. CDR3 residues: CASSPRQSLYGYTF. The CDR3 DNA reads TGTGCCAGCAGTCCCCGACAGTCCCTCTATGGCTACACCTTC.

The chain has TRBV29-1 and TRBJ2-5; unclear D gene. V shed 1 base and J shed 2 bases, with 8 bases lying between them. The CDR3 has 13 residues. Germline assignment: CDR1 SQVTM and CDR2 ANQGSEA. CDR3 DNA: TGCAGCGTTGAAGGGAGCAGACAAGAGACCCAGTACTTC. It translates to CSVEGSRQETQYF.

The chain carries TRBV19 and TRBJ1-2, with D possibly matching TRBD1 (6 bases). CDR1 is LNHDA and CDR2 is SQIVND in the germline V gene (reference sequence). Trimming removed 8 bases at V and 2 bases at J, with 18 bases between. The CDR3 runs 15 residues. The CDR3 DNA reads TGTGCCAGTGAGAGAGGGGGGCAAGTCAACTATGGCTACACCTTC. Protein: CASERGGQVNYGYTF.

V and J are TRBV7-2 and TRBJ1-2; D unclear. Germline CDR1 is SGHTA and CDR2 is FQGNSA. CDR3 length: 14 residues. Trimming left V 1 base short and J 8 bases short, with 14 bases between. CDR3 DNA sequence: TGTGCCAGCAGCTTAGAAAGCCGGTCTGACGGCTACACCTTC. This encodes CASSLESRSDGYTF.

The genes are TRBV25-1 and TRBJ2-1, with 8 bases aligning to TRBD2. This CDR3 has 15 residues. Germline assignment: CDR1 MGHDK and CDR2 SYGVNS. The V segment lost 3 bases and the J segment 3 bases; nucleotides outside the gene matches: 4. CDR3 sequence reads: CASSDGGGFYNEQFF. The CDR3 DNA sequence: TGTGCCAGCAGTGACGGGGGGGGTTTCTACAATGAGCAGTTCTTC.

This clonotype was observed a few times. J is TRBJ2-7 and V is TRBV7-3, with D uncertain. Germline V lookup: CDR1 SGHTA, CDR2 FQGTGA. V was cut by 1 base and J by 2 bases, with 12 bases left in between. This CDR3 comprises 15 residues. CDR3 loop: CASSLNGGAAYEQYF. The CDR3 DNA is TGTGCCAGCAGCTTAAACGGCGGAGCCGCCTACGAGCAGTACTTC.

In its sample, this clonotype was seen once. The rearrangement links TRBV9 to TRBJ1-5, with D possibly matching TRBD1 (6 bases). CDR1 is SGDLS and CDR2 is YYNGEE in the germline V gene. This CDR3 is built from 15 residues. V dropped 0 bases and J dropped 5 bases, with 12 bases sitting between them. CDR3: CASSVGRGTHQPQHF. CDR3 nucleotide sequence: TGTGCCAGCAGCGTAGGGAGGGGGACTCATCAGCCCCAGCATTTT.

The chain is built from TRBV4-1 and TRBJ2-4; 7 bases fit TRBD1. This CDR3 comprises 16 residues. Germline V gene sequence: CDR1 MGHRA, CDR2 YSYEKL. Trimming cost V 2 bases and J 1 base; bases outside gene matches: 5. DNA for the CDR3: TGCGCCAGCAGCCAACCAAAACAGGGGGCCAAAAACATTCAGTACTTC. This translates into CASSQPKQGAKNIQYF.

The CDR3 spells CASSDEPGGQNIQYF. CDR3 nucleotides: TGTGCCAGCAGTGACGAGCCAGGGGGCCAAAACATTCAGTACTTC. The V call is TRBV6-4, the J call TRBJ2-4; 8 bases line up with TRBD1. In germline, CDR1 is MRHNA, CDR2 SNTAGT. This CDR3 is built from 15 residues. V trimming: 2 bases; J trimming: 5 bases; junction bases outside the gene matches: 5.

This clonotype was detected a few times. V and J are TRBV5-4 and TRBJ2-5; 7 bases align to TRBD1. CDR1 SGHNT and CDR2 YYREEE come from the germline V gene (reference sequence). The length of the CDR3 is 15 residues. With V trimmed by 0 bases and J by 0 bases, 2 bases remained unmatched. As DNA, the CDR3 is TGTGCCAGCAGCTTGGGAGGGGGCTACCAAGAGACCCAGTACTTC. Its translation is CASSLGGGYQETQYF.

This chain uses TRBV5-1 with TRBJ2-1, with D hard to call. The end of the DNA is better explained by TRBJ2-7, so the J call may be wrong. The V gene's germline CDR1 is SGHRS and CDR2 YFSETQ. The CDR3 length is 17 residues. DNA of the CDR3: TGCGCCAGCAGCTTGACCGTACCGGATGGCCCAGGAGTTGAGCAGTACTTC. It yields the protein CASSLTVPDGPGVEQYF.

The chain carries TRBV27 and TRBJ1-5; D may be TRBD1 (6 bases). The germline V gene has CDR1 MNHEY and CDR2 SMNVEV (reference sequence). CDR3 size: 17 residues. Trimming took off 0 bases at V and 10 bases at J, with 22 bases between the two ends. The chain's CDR3 is CASSLSGAGKSISPQHF. CDR3 DNA sequence: TGTGCCAGCAGTTTATCGGGGGCAGGGAAGAGTATCAGCCCCCAGCATTTT.

The genes are TRBV20-1 and TRBJ2-1; TRBD1 aligns across 7 bases. This CDR3 spans 15 amino acids. V lost 5 bases to trimming and J lost 0 bases; unmatched junction nucleotides: 7. CDR1 is DFQATT, CDR2 SNEGSKA, per germline (reference sequence). CDR3 loop: CSAPSTGSSYNEQFF. The CDR3 DNA is TGCAGTGCTCCTTCGACAGGGAGCTCCTACAATGAGCAGTTCTTC.

The chain employs TRBV2 and TRBJ1-2; 8 nucleotides align to TRBD1. The CDR3 spans 14 residues. V dropped 4 bases and J dropped 3; count of bases not matched to a gene: 4. Germline-derived CDR1 and CDR2 are SNHLY and FYNNEI. The DNA of the CDR3 is TGTGCCAGCAGTGCGTTGGACAGGGACTATGGCTACACCTTC. Translation: CASSALDRDYGYTF.

The chain couples TRBV7-9 to TRBJ2-7; D perhaps matches TRBD2 (7 bases). Germline assignment: CDR1 SEHNR and CDR2 FQNEAQ (reference sequence). V was clipped by 6 bases and J by 2 bases, with 32 bases between them. The CDR3 runs 20 residues. CDR3 sequence reads: CASSIPNAGAKGGKAYEQYF. The CDR3 DNA reads TGTGCCAGCAGTATCCCTAACGCGGGAGCAAAGGGGGGGAAAGCCTACGAGCAGTACTTC.

V usage is TRBV12-3 or TRBV12-4 and J usage is TRBJ2-3; 9 nucleotides agree with TRBD1. The junction had 13 bases not matched to a gene; V was cut back by 4 bases and J by 11 bases. This CDR3 has 15 residues. The CDR3 loop is CASSWDREDADVQYF. The CDR3 DNA is TGTGCCAGCAGTTGGGACAGGGAAGACGCAGATGTGCAGTATTTT.

This chain connects TRBV20-1 to TRBJ2-4, with a possible D match to TRBD2 (7 bases). The J call may not be correct, given that the DNA end is closer to TRBJ2-7. Looked up from germline, CDR1 is DFQATT and CDR2 is SNEGSKA (reference sequence). The CDR3 is 14 residues long. The CDR3, as DNA: TGCAGTGCTAGAAGTGATAGGGGGGGCTACGAGCAGTACTTC. This codes for CSARSDRGGYEQYF.

This chain uses TRBV4-1 with TRBJ2-3, with 7 bases identical to TRBD2. Germline lookup yields CDR1 MGHRA and CDR2 YSYEKL. CDR3 length: 18 amino acids. The V gene end was trimmed by 2 bases and the J gene end by 2 bases; junction bases not matched to a gene: 13. As DNA, the CDR3 is TGCGCCAGCAGCCAAAGCCCCCATCTAGCGGAGTACACAGATACGCAGTATTTT. It specifies CASSQSPHLAEYTDTQYF.

The chain uses TRBV10-1 and TRBJ2-1; D might be TRBD2 (6 bases). Trimming pared 6 bases from V and 4 bases from J, leaving 16 bases between. The CDR3 has 15 amino acids. Germline V gene sequence: CDR1 WNHNN, CDR2 SYGVQD (reference sequence). CDR3 nucleotides: TGCGCCAGCAGCTCCGGGACTTCTCAATACAATGAGCAGTTCTTC. It encodes CASSSGTSQYNEQFF.

J is TRBJ1-2 and V is TRBV12-3 or TRBV12-4, with unresolved D. This CDR3 has 13 residues. Trimming removed 8 bases at V and 4 bases at J, with 14 bases between. CDR3 coding DNA: TGTGCCAGCTTCGGTCCGGGAACCTATGGCTACACCTTC. Amino acids: CASFGPGTYGYTF.

This clonotype was observed a handful of times. The rearrangement links TRBV3-1 to TRBJ2-3, with 7 bases aligning to TRBD2. Germline trimming cut 1 base from V and 0 bases from J; bases unmatched to any gene: 4. Germline loops: CDR1 LGHDT, CDR2 YNNKEL (reference sequence). This CDR3 spans 16 amino acids. In DNA, the CDR3 is TGTGCCAGCAGCCAAGGAGCTAGCGGCAGCACAGATACGCAGTATTTT. Translation: CASSQGASGSTDTQYF.

The sample holds one count of this clonotype. The V and J genes are TRBV7-8 and TRBJ2-1; TRBD2 matches 8 bases. Germline assignment: CDR1 SGHVS and CDR2 FQNEAQ. The CDR3 sequence is 16 residues long. V shed 4 bases and J 2 bases; nucleotides not matched to a gene: 7. DNA of the CDR3: TGTGCCAGCAGCTCGCCGGGGGGGCGGCCCTACAATGAGCAGTTCTTC. This gives the protein CASSSPGGRPYNEQFF. The whole variable domain, filled in from reference TRBV7-8 and TRBJ2-1, reads GAGVSQSPRYKVAKRGQDVALRCDPISGHVSLFWYQQALGQGPEFLTYFQNEAQLDKSGLPSDRFFAERPEGSVSTLKIQRTQQEDSAVYLCASSSPGGRPYNEQFFGPGTRLTVL.

This sequence joins TRBV29-1 and TRBJ2-1, with D possibly matching TRBD1 (6 bases). The CDR3 extends over 12 amino acids. Germline V gene lookup returns CDR1 SQVTM and CDR2 ANQGSEA. With 7 bases removed from V and 6 bases from J, the gap between germline ends came to 13 bases. CDR3 nucleotides: TGCAGCGCCAGTCGGGACACCAATGAGCAGTTCTTC. It yields the protein CSASRDTNEQFF.

The rearrangement joins TRBV20-1 to TRBJ2-5; maybe TRBD2 (6 bases). There are 13 residues in the CDR3. Germline V gives CDR1 DFQATT, CDR2 SNEGSKA (reference sequence). The V and J ends lost 5 bases and 5 bases respectively, with 15 bases between them. CDR3 loop: CSAVGGSPETQYF. In nucleotides, the CDR3 is TGCAGTGCTGTAGGAGGGAGCCCGGAGACCCAGTACTTC.

This sequence joins TRBV5-1 and TRBJ2-7, with D perhaps matching TRBD1 (5 bases). The germline V and J ends were trimmed by 0 bases and 0 bases, with 10 bases remaining between them. The CDR3 totals 15 residues. From germline, CDR1 is SGHRS and CDR2 YFSETQ. CDR3 sequence reads: CASSLADRDSYEQYF. CDR3 coding DNA: TGCGCCAGCAGCTTGGCAGACAGAGACTCCTACGAGCAGTACTTC.

This clonotype appeared a single time. The rearrangement uses TRBV7-9 and TRBJ2-5; no clear D. This CDR3 spans 16 amino acids. Germline assignment: CDR1 SEHNR and CDR2 FQNEAQ (reference sequence). V was pared by 2 bases and J by 2 bases, with 15 bases between. The CDR3 protein is CASSLYPQPGQETQYF. The CDR3, as DNA: TGTGCCAGCAGCTTATATCCGCAACCCGGACAAGAGACCCAGTACTTC. The whole variable domain, filled in from reference TRBV7-9 and TRBJ2-5, reads DTGVSQNPRHKITKRGQNVTFRCDPISEHNRLYWYRQTLGQGPEFLTYFQNEAQLEKSRLLSDRFSAERPKGSFSTLEIQRTEQGDSAMYLCASSLYPQPGQETQYFGPGTRLLVL.

The chain has TRBV6-5 and TRBJ2-6; D uncertain. The CDR3 spans 16 residues. Germline V CDR1 and CDR2: MNHEY, SVGAGI. Trimming left V 2 bases short and J 0 bases short, with 8 bases between. The CDR3 DNA reads as TGTGCCAGCAGTTACCGCAGAAGCTCTGGGGCCAACGTCCTGACTTTC. It encodes CASSYRRSSGANVLTF.

The CDR3 bases are TGTGCCAGCAGAAGACAGGGCCCCCACTCTGGGGCCAACGTCCTGACTTTC. This gives the protein CASRRQGPHSGANVLTF. The V gene is TRBV7-9, the J gene TRBJ2-6, with TRBD1 identical over 7 bases. Germline V gene data show CDR1 as SEHNR and CDR2 as FQNEAQ (reference sequence). The CDR3 spans 17 residues. V was pared by 6 bases and J by 0 bases, with 8 bases of the junction left unmatched.